In its sample, the clone carrying this TCR beta chain was seen once. Trimming cost V 2 bases and J 14 bases; bases outside gene matches: 12. This CDR3 is 14 amino acids long. CDR1 KGHSH and CDR2 LQKENI come from the germline V gene. These data belong to a study of blood T cell repertoires in COVID-19. TCRdb's table, derived via immunoSEQ multiplex PCR, lists solely in-frame clones and lacks some. Counted here are 400,000 to 450,000 clones, about 92% occurring once; the ten biggest clones make up 0.6%. The chain links TRBV18 to TRBJ2-1; 7 nucleotides match TRBD1. Sequenced: PBMCs or T cells enriched from blood (not recorded which). This clonotype was sampled from a man younger than 35 who had recovered from COVID-19. The CDR3 protein is CASSPVEKTGLEFF. The CDR3 bases are TGTGCCAGCTCACCAGTCGAAAAGACAGGGCTGGAGTTCTTC.